This T cell receptor beta chain was observed in a study of early T cells in non-severe SARS-CoV-2 infection (dated by TCRdb to the early 2020s). At the level of the whole study: TCR sequencing used bulk RNA from unsorted whole blood, so alpha and beta chains could not be paired.

Set within a cohort of healthcare workers in London, UK, this nested case-control study involved weekly PCR testing of nasopharyngeal swabs along with blood sampling. Between 23 and 31 March 2020, the week of the UK lockdown, healthcare workers were enrolled and then followed up weekly for as long as 16 weeks. General conclusions and limits of the study: VDJdb matching was skewed toward anti-spike CD8 responses and likely underestimated virus-specific expansions, missing private and CD4 specificities.

As regards this clonotype: Its antigen remains undetermined. It has no much larger one-base neighbor in the sample; base qualities were not kept.

Library creation used 5' RACE. The sequencer listed for this sample is NextSeq 500. In the TCR library protocol, unique molecular identifiers were attached to individual cDNA molecules to correct for PCR bias and sequencing error. Both TCR alpha and beta chains were sequenced, and tight co-correlation was observed between alpha and beta sequence abundances in each sample. As for the original processing: Decombinator V4 was used to annotate the V gene, J gene and CDR3 of the TCR sequences. Expanded TCRs were defined as changing significantly between any two time points under a Poisson model with p below 0.0001. TCR abundances were normalised to the total number of TCRs sequenced per sample and expressed as counts per million. TRAV1-2 paired with TRAJ12, TRAJ20 or TRAJ33 defined MAIT TCRs, while TRAV10 paired with TRAJ18 defined iNKT TCRs. VDJdb, accessed 1 November 2021, was searched for CMV, EBV and SARS-CoV-2 annotated TCRs, excluding TCRs annotated for multiple antigens. TCRdb trimmed public reads at Q25 via fastp, called clones via MiXCR and kept in-frame beta chains. Entries are consolidated by CDR3 protein sequence, retaining the most common genes and DNA. These V and J calls originate from TCRdb's pipeline instead of the authors' own analysis. The table for this sample lists some 87,000 distinct CDR3 sequences; roughly an eighth of them were counted only once. The ten biggest clones cover roughly 1.4% of the sample.

V is shortened by 0 bases, J by 4 bases, and the region joining them spans 12 bases. From the germline V gene, CDR1 is MRHNA and CDR2 is SNTAGT. From its cysteine to its phenylalanine, the CDR3 spans 15 amino acids. Solely the CDR3 DNA is kept, with 45 bases framed from the first base. The chain is made from TRBV6-4 and TRBJ1-2, with a weak D call of TRBD1 (6 bases match). The TCR sequence derives from an adult who was a healthcare worker with PCR-confirmed SARS-CoV-2 infection or an uninfected control (not recorded which). Sequencing used whole blood. The CDR3 corresponds to CASSDSGGASYGYTF. The DNA sequence follows: TGTGCCAGCAGTGACTCTGGGGGGGCCAGCTATGGCTACACCTTC.